The 25 T cell receptor beta chains below were found in one sample sequenced in a study of T cell responses to AZD1222 COVID-19 vaccine. Repertoires were generated with immunoSEQ multiplex PCR, while TCRdb's copy carries only in-frame clones and drops some. In the table there are 130,000 or so clones, 90% to 95% of which are singletons. Sequencing was performed on peripheral blood, taken on day 0 of MenACWY control vaccination. Every receptor here comes from an adult in good health.

This clone was seen a single time. Here the CDR3 reads CVRTGGNSPLHF. Here the CDR3 DNA reads TGTGTTAGGACAGGGGGTAATTCACCCCTCCACTTT. The chain has TRBV30 and TRBJ1-6; 10 nucleotides agree with TRBD1. CDR3 size: 12 residues. Germline CDR1 reads GTSNPN; CDR2 reads SVGIG (reference sequence).

V and J are TRBV7-2 and TRBJ1-6; D uncertain. Germline values: CDR1 SGHTA, CDR2 FQGNSA. The CDR3 is 16 residues long. Trimming took 0 bases from V and 0 from J, leaving 6 bases between them. CDR3 coding DNA: TGTGCCAGCAGCTTAGCTCGGAGCTCCTATAATTCACCCCTCCACTTT. This translates into CASSLARSSYNSPLHF.

The genes are TRBV3-1 (or the pseudogene TRBV3-2) and TRBJ1-2; D perhaps matches TRBD1 (5 bases). The CDR3 sequence is 16 residues long. V lost 2 bases and J 3 bases, leaving 16 bases between the germline ends. The germline V gene encodes CDR1 LGHDT and CDR2 YNNKEL (reference sequence). DNA of the CDR3: TGTGCCAGCAGCCAATTCACTACAGGATCCGACTATGGCTACACCTTC. Translating gives CASSQFTTGSDYGYTF.

This chain links TRBV2 with TRBJ1-6; D might be TRBD1 (5 bases). The CDR3 is 14 residues long. CDR1 is SNHLY and CDR2 is FYNNEI in the germline V gene. The ends were cut back, 5 bases at V and 6 bases at J, with 11 bases in the middle. CDR3 in DNA: TGTGCCAGCAGTTTTGACAGCGGTAATTCACCCCTCCACTTT. Encoded protein: CASSFDSGNSPLHF.

V usage is TRBV7-9 and J usage is TRBJ2-2; 11 bases fit TRBD1. Germline assignment: CDR1 SEHNR and CDR2 FQNEAQ (reference sequence). This CDR3 is built from 15 residues. Losses at the gene ends were 6 bases for V and 5 bases for J; bases not matched to a gene: 5. The CDR3 here is CASRPGTGGTGELFF. The CDR3 DNA is TGTGCCAGCAGACCAGGGACAGGGGGTACCGGGGAGCTGTTTTTT.

This chain links TRBV20-1 with TRBJ2-1; 8 nucleotides agree with TRBD1. The length of the CDR3 is 13 residues. J lost 7 bases, V lost 3 bases, and 5 bases had no gene match. From germline, CDR1 is DFQATT and CDR2 SNEGSKA (reference sequence). The CDR3 reads CSASSGGGNEQFF. The DNA for the CDR3 is TGCAGTGCTAGTTCAGGGGGCGGGAATGAGCAGTTCTTC.

This chain connects TRBV29-1 to TRBJ2-3, with D perhaps TRBD1 or TRBD2 (5 bases each). Germline loops: CDR1 SQVTM, CDR2 ANQGSEA. This CDR3 has 14 amino acids. V shed 4 bases and J shed 0 bases, with 11 bases lying between them. This chain's CDR3 is CSVGVGPSTDTQYF. CDR3 bases: TGCAGCGTTGGGGTGGGACCAAGCACAGATACGCAGTATTTT.

The chain is built from TRBV5-4 and TRBJ2-1, with 11 positions matching TRBD2. The V gene end was trimmed by 2 bases and the J gene end by 5 bases; junction bases not matched to a gene: 3. CDR1 and CDR2 from the germline V gene are SGHNT and YYREEE (reference sequence). This CDR3 has 15 residues. The CDR3 nucleotides read TGTGCCAGCAGCTTAAAACTAGCGGGGGACAATGAGCAGTTCTTC. Translating gives CASSLKLAGDNEQFF.

This chain links TRBV7-9 with TRBJ1-1, with 7 bases that match TRBD1. The CDR3 extends over 14 amino acids. Germline V gene sequence: CDR1 SEHNR, CDR2 FQNEAQ (reference sequence). Trimming at V came to 1 base and at J to 6 bases, leaving 5 bases not matched to a gene. CDR3 in DNA: TGTGCCAGCAGCTTAGGACAGGGAGGCGCTGAAGCTTTCTTT. Its protein is CASSLGQGGAEAFF.

This chain links TRBV6-5 with TRBJ2-4; possibly TRBD1 for D (7 bases). The CDR3 spans 14 residues. The germline V and J ends were trimmed by 5 bases and 13 bases, with 21 bases remaining between them. Germline V lookup: CDR1 MNHEY, CDR2 SVGAGI. CDR3 DNA sequence: TGTGCCAGCAGTAGTCGGGACAGCCAAACTAGCCAGTACTTC. Its translation: CASSSRDSQTSQYF.

The chain joins TRBV5-4 to TRBJ1-6; D ambiguous. V dropped 0 bases and J dropped 3 bases, with 7 bases sitting between them. There are 15 residues in the CDR3. CDR1 SGHNT and CDR2 YYREEE come from the germline V gene (reference sequence). This chain's CDR3 is CASSLVGSYNSPLHF. In DNA form, the CDR3 reads TGTGCCAGCAGCTTGGTTGGCAGCTATAATTCACCCCTCCACTTT.

The chain links TRBV4-1 to TRBJ1-4; D is ambiguous. This CDR3 has 15 residues. Looked up from germline, CDR1 is MGHRA and CDR2 is YSYEKL. Deletions cut 0 bases from V and 5 bases from J, with 10 bases between. The CDR3 DNA is TGCGCCAGCAGCCAAGACGCTGGGGTAAATGAAAAACTGTTTTTT. This sequence encodes CASSQDAGVNEKLFF.

V and J are TRBV29-1 and TRBJ2-7; 11 positions agree with TRBD2. The CDR3 consists of 15 residues. Trimming at V came to 4 bases and at J to 2 bases, leaving 7 bases not matched to a gene. Germline V gives CDR1 SQVTM, CDR2 ANQGSEA. The CDR3 nucleotides are TGCAGCGTTGCGACTGCGACTAGCGGGACCTACGAGCAGTACTTC. This gives the protein CSVATATSGTYEQYF.

The CDR3 loop is CASSFNGLTNTEAFF. CDR3 bases: TGTGCCAGCAGCTTTAACGGACTGACGAACACTGAAGCTTTCTTT. The genes are TRBV5-5 and TRBJ1-1; no clear D. This CDR3 spans 15 amino acids. From germline, CDR1 is SGHKS and CDR2 YYEKEE (reference sequence). V lost 2 bases to trimming and J lost 1 base, with 12 bases between them.

V and J are TRBV3-1 (or the pseudogene TRBV3-2) and TRBJ1-3; 9 positions agree with TRBD1. Trimming took 3 bases from V and 7 from J; bases not matched to a gene: 7. This CDR3 is 15 amino acids long. Germline values: CDR1 LGHDT, CDR2 YNNKEL (reference sequence). The CDR3 loop reads CASSHGGTGLNTIYF. The CDR3 DNA reads as TGTGCCAGCAGCCATGGCGGGACAGGGCTGAACACCATATATTTT.

The chain uses TRBV5-6 and TRBJ1-6, with D possibly matching TRBD1 (6 bases). Germline V gene data show CDR1 as SGHDT and CDR2 as YYEEEE. V lost 0 bases to trimming and J lost 9 bases, with 13 bases between them. This CDR3 is 15 amino acids long. In nucleotides, the CDR3 is TGTGCCAGCAGCTTGGACCCAGGGGTAGGTTCACCCCTCCACTTT. Translation gives CASSLDPGVGSPLHF.

The V call is TRBV18, the J call TRBJ1-2, with TRBD1 matching over 10 bases. With 1 base clipped from V and 8 bases from J, the junction kept 16 bases outside the gene matches. The CDR3 consists of 18 residues. Germline V CDR1 and CDR2: KGHSH, LQKENI. CDR3 protein: CASSPRLVRQGAVGGYTF. DNA of the CDR3: TGTGCCAGCTCACCACGTCTAGTTAGACAGGGGGCAGTTGGCGGCTACACCTTC.

The rearrangement joins TRBV5-4 to TRBJ1-1; unclear D gene. The CDR3 is 15 residues long. Per the germline V gene, CDR1 is SGHNT and CDR2 is YYREEE (reference sequence). The V end was cut by 4 bases, the J end by 3 bases, with 16 bases between. CDR3 nucleotides: TGTGCCAGCAGCCCCCGGGGTCCAAAACACACTGAAGCTTTCTTT. Translating it yields CASSPRGPKHTEAFF.

The chain combines TRBV15 with TRBJ2-1; 12 bases align to TRBD1. This CDR3 is built from 18 residues. Germline V gene sequence: CDR1 LNHNV, CDR2 YYDKDF (reference sequence). J gave up 9 bases and V 0 bases, and 12 bases lay outside the gene matches. The DNA for the CDR3 is TGTGCCACCAGCAGAGACCGAAGGGACAGGGGGCAATTAAGTGAGCAGTTCTTC. This encodes CATSRDRRDRGQLSEQFF.

J is TRBJ1-6 and V is TRBV11-1; D ambiguous. Germline V gene sequence: CDR1 SGHAT, CDR2 FQDESV (reference sequence). Trimming cost V 1 base and J 7 bases, with 5 bases left between them. The CDR3 length is 13 residues. The CDR3 coding sequence is TGTGCCAGCAGCTTAGTCGCGAATTCACCCCTCCACTTT. Protein: CASSLVANSPLHF.

CDR3 amino acids: CATSPLAGYNEQFF. Here the CDR3 DNA reads TGTGCCACCAGCCCACTAGCGGGTTACAATGAGCAGTTCTTC. This sequence joins TRBV2 and TRBJ2-1; 9 nucleotides agree with TRBD2. The CDR3 is 14 residues long. Germline V gene sequence: CDR1 SNHLY, CDR2 FYNNEI. With V trimmed by 10 bases and J by 4 bases, 8 bases remained unmatched.

The chain links TRBV7-2 to TRBJ1-4; TRBD1 aligns across 7 bases. Germline V lookup: CDR1 SGHTA, CDR2 FQGNSA. The CDR3 extends over 15 amino acids. J lost 7 bases, V lost 5 bases, and 10 bases had no gene match. In DNA form, the CDR3 reads TGTGCCAGCAGCGCCACGACAGGGAAATTTGAAAAACTGTTTTTT. Translating it yields CASSATTGKFEKLFF.

The chain joins TRBV2 to TRBJ1-3; D unresolved. CDR1 SNHLY and CDR2 FYNNEI come from the germline V gene. V gave up 0 bases and J gave up 0 bases, with 6 bases separating them. The CDR3 is made up of 15 amino acids. This CDR3 is CASSEAPSSGNTIYF. CDR3 sequence (DNA): TGTGCCAGCAGTGAAGCGCCATCCTCTGGAAACACCATATATTTT. The full variable domain, completed using reference TRBV2 and TRBJ1-3, is EPEVTQTPSHQVTQMGQEVILRCVPISNHLYFYWYRQILGQKVEFLVSFYNNEISEKSEIFDDQFSVERPDGSNFTLKIRSTKLEDSAMYFCASSEAPSSGNTIYFGEGSWLTVV.

The J gene is TRBJ1-5, the V gene TRBV28; D unclear. The ends were cut back, 2 bases at V and 6 bases at J, with 11 bases in the middle. CDR1 MDHEN and CDR2 SYDVKM come from the germline V gene. The CDR3 totals 14 residues. The CDR3 is CASSLLIKGQPQHF. The CDR3 coding sequence is TGTGCCAGCAGTTTACTCATAAAGGGTCAGCCCCAGCATTTT.

This sequence joins TRBV14 and TRBJ2-7, with D hard to call. Trimming removed 0 bases from V and 1 base from J, with 13 bases in between. This CDR3 is 16 amino acids long. Germline V CDR1 and CDR2: SGHDN, FVKESK. The CDR3 here is CASSQDIGQGSYEQYF. The CDR3 coding sequence is TGTGCCAGCAGCCAAGATATAGGGCAAGGATCCTACGAGCAGTACTTC.